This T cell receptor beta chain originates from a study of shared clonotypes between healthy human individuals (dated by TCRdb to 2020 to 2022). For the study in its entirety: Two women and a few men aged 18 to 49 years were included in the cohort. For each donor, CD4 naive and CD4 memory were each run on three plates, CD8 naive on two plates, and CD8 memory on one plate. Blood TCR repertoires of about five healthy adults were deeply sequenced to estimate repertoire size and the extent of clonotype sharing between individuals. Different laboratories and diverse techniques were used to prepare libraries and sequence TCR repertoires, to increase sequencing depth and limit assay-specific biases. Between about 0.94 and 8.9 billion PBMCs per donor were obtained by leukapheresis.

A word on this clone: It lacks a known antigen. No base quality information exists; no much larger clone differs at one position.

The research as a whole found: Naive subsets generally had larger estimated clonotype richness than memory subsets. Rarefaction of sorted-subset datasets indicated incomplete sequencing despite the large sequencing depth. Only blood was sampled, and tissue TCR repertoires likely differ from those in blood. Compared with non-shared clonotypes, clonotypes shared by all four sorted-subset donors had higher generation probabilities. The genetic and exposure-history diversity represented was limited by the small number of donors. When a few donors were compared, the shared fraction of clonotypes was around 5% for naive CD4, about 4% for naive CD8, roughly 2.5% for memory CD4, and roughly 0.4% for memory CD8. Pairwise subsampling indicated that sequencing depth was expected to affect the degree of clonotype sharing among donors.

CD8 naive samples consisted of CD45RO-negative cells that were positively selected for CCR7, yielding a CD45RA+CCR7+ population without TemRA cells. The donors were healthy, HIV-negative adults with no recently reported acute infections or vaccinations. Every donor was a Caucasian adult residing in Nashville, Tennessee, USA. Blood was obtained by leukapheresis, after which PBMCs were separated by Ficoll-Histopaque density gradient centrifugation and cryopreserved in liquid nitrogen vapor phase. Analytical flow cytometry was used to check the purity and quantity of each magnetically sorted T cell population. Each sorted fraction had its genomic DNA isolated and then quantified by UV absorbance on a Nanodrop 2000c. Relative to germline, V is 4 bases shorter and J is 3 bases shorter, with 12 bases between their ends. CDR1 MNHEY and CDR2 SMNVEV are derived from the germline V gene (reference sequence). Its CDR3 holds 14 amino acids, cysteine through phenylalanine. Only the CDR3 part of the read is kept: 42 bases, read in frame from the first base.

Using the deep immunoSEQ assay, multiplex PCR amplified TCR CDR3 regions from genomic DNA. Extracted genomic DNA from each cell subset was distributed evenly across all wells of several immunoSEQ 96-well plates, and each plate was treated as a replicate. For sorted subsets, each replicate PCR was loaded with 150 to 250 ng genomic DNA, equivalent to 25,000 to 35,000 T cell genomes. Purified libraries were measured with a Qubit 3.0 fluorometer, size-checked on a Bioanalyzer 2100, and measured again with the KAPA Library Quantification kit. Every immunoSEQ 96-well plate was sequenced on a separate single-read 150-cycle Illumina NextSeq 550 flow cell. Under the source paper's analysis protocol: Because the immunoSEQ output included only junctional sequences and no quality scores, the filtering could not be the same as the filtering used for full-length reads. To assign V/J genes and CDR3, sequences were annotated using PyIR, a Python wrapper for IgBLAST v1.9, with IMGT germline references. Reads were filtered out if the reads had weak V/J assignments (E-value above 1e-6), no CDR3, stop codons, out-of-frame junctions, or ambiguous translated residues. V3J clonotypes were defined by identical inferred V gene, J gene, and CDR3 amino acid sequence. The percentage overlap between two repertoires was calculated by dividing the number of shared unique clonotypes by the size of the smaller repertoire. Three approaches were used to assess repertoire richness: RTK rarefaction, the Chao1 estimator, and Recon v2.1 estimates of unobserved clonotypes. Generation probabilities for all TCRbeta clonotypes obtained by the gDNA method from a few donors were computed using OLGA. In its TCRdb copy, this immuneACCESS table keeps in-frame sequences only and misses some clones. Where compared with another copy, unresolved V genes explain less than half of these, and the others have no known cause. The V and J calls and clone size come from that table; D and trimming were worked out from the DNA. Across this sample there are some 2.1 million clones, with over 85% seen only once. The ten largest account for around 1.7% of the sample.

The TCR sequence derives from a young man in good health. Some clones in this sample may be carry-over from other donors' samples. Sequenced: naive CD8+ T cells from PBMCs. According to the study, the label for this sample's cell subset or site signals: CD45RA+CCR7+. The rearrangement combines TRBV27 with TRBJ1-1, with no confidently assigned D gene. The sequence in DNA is TGTGCCAGCAGTTCCCTCCTGGGTTACACTGAAGCTTTCTTT. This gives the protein CASSSLLGYTEAFF.